These 9 T cell receptor beta chains came from one sample sequenced in a study of vaccination and CD4 T cells after COVID-19. Their specific antigens are unknown. Treatment: roughly 10-day PBMC culture with coronavirus spike peptide pools or control peptides (ViraFEST assay). An Oncomine TCR Beta short-read assay was used to sequence the DNA from cultured CD4+ T cells. TCRdb re-called the PCR reads with MiXCR, one entry per CDR3 protein. The sample holds 15,000 or so distinct CDR3 sequences, roughly 49% seen once. This sample comprised CD4+ T cells from blood, cultured in vitro, obtained before SARS-CoV-2 vaccination. The receptor set was obtained from a human donor who had recovered from COVID-19.

This clonotype was detected once. The chain employs TRBV7-8 and TRBJ1-1, with 8 bases that match TRBD1. With V trimmed by 2 bases and J by 3 bases, 8 bases remained unmatched. This CDR3 comprises 16 residues. CDR1 SGHVS and CDR2 FQNEAQ come from the germline V gene. CDR3 region: CASSLSQGAGDTEAFF. CDR3 sequence (DNA): TGTGCCAGCAGCTTATCCCAGGGGGCGGGGGACACTGAAGCTTTCTTT.

This chain joins TRBV7-9 and TRBJ1-6; D remains unclear. With 2 bases removed from V and 8 bases from J, the gap between germline ends came to 19 bases. CDR1 SEHNR and CDR2 FQNEAQ come from the germline V gene (reference sequence). The CDR3 sequence is 17 residues long. This CDR3 reads CASSLWYHPEVDSPLHF. CDR3 DNA sequence: TGTGCCAGCAGCTTATGGTACCACCCGGAGGTGGATTCACCCCTCCACTTT.

This clonotype has more than one count but fewer than ten. The rearrangement joins TRBV25-1 to TRBJ2-2; D gene ambiguous. Deletions cut 1 base from V and 6 bases from J, with 6 bases between. The CDR3 spans 13 residues. The V gene's germline CDR1 is MGHDK and CDR2 SYGVNS. The CDR3 sequence is CASSEFYSGELFF. CDR3 coding DNA: TGTGCCAGCAGTGAATTTTACTCCGGGGAGCTGTTTTTT.

This chain connects TRBV3-1 to TRBJ2-5, with 9 bases matching TRBD1. Trimming cost V 6 bases and J 4 bases; bases outside gene matches: 6. The CDR3 is made up of 14 amino acids. Germline loops: CDR1 LGHDT, CDR2 YNNKEL (reference sequence). DNA of the CDR3: TGTGCCAGCAGGGGACAGGGTAGACCAGAGACCCAGTACTTC. Its translation is CASRGQGRPETQYF.

This clonotype was found once. This chain joins TRBV5-1 and TRBJ1-6; D ambiguous. V lost 0 bases to trimming and J lost 5 bases, with 6 bases between them. This CDR3 is built from 14 residues. Looked up from germline, CDR1 is SGHRS and CDR2 is YFSETQ. The CDR3 is CASSLEGNNSPLHF. The CDR3 coding sequence is TGCGCCAGCAGCTTGGAGGGAAATAATTCACCCCTCCACTTT.

CDR3 nucleotides: TGTGCCAGCAGTCGAAGCGGGAGCGGTGCAGATACGCAGTATTTT. Translated: CASSRSGSGADTQYF. The chain joins TRBV6-1 to TRBJ2-3, with 8 bases that match TRBD2. V dropped 5 bases and J dropped 4; count of bases not matched to a gene: 8. This CDR3 contains 15 residues. The V gene's germline CDR1 is MNHNS and CDR2 SASEGT.

This CDR3 reads CASSTYGYTF. CDR3 coding DNA: TGTGCCAGCAGTACCTATGGCTACACCTTC. The chain combines TRBV27 with TRBJ1-2; D call uncertain. The germline CDR1 and CDR2 sequences are MNHEY and SMNVEV (reference sequence). Trimming removed 5 bases at V and 4 bases at J, with 2 bases between. This CDR3 contains 10 residues.

This chain connects TRBV25-1 to TRBJ2-5; 9 nucleotides match TRBD1. Unmatched junction bases numbered 5, after V lost 4 bases and J lost 5 bases. CDR1 and CDR2 (germline): MGHDK, SYGVNS. This CDR3 has 14 amino acids. The chain's CDR3 is CASSALDRGETQYF. DNA for the CDR3: TGTGCCAGCAGTGCACTGGACAGGGGTGAGACCCAGTACTTC.

This clonotype was seen once. The chain links TRBV28 to TRBJ2-7; D remains ambiguous. CDR1 and CDR2 from the germline V gene are MDHEN and SYDVKM. V was clipped by 5 bases and J by 4 bases, with 9 bases between them. The CDR3 totals 12 residues. The CDR3 is CASSKLGYEQYF. CDR3 DNA: TGTGCCAGCAGTAAATTGGGGTACGAGCAGTACTTC.